This T cell receptor (beta chain) is from a study of blood T cell repertoires in COVID-19. What the recovered Cohort 3 donors had was two negative PCRs, clearance, or symptom resolution. Clones were sequenced by immunoSEQ multiplex PCR, and TCRdb holds only the in-frame ones, with some missing. In the table there are just over 150,000 clones, 70% to 90% of which are singletons. V was trimmed by 2 bases and J by 7 bases, leaving 11 bases between them. CDR1 MNHEY and CDR2 SVGEGT come from the germline V gene. The CDR3 is made up of 13 amino acids. The chain uses TRBV6-2 or TRBV6-3 and TRBJ1-2; possibly TRBD1 for D (6 bases). Sequencing input: PBMCs or T cells enriched from blood (not recorded which). This TCR was recovered from a woman in her fifties or sixties who had recovered from COVID-19. This chain's CDR3 is CASSYPDRLGYTF. In DNA, the CDR3 is TGTGCCAGCAGTTACCCGGACAGACTTGGCTACACCTTC.